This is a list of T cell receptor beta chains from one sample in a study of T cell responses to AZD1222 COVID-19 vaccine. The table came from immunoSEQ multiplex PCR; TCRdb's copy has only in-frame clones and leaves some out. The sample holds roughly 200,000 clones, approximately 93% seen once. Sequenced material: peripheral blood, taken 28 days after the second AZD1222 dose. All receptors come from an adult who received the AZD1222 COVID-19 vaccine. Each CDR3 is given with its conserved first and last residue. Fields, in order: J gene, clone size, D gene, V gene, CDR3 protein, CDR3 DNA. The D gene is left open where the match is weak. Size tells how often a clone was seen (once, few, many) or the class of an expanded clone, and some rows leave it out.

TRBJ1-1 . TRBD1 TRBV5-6 CASQRQGENTEAFF TGTGCCAGTCAACGACAGGGAGAGAACACTGAAGCTTTCTTT
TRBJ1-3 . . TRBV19 CASSVRLRTIYF TGTGCCAGTAGTGTCAGGCTCCGGACCATATATTTT
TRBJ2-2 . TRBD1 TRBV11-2 CASSWTGGAMTGELFF TGTGCCAGCAGCTGGACAGGGGGCGCGATGACCGGGGAGCTGTTTTTT
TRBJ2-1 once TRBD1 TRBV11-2 CASSFPGTGVWQFF TGTGCCAGCAGCTTCCCCGGGACAGGGGTCTGGCAGTTCTTC
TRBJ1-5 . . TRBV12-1 CASSSRLVVGRNQPQHF TGTGCCAGCAGCTCCCGGTTGGTGGTGGGACGCAATCAGCCCCAGCATTTT
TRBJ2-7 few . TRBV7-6 CASSLQDYEQYF TGTGCCAGCAGCTTACAGGACTACGAGCAGTACTTC
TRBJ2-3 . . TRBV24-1 CATSVGGSFTDTQYF TGTGCCACCAGTGTTGGGGGGAGCTTCACAGATACGCAGTATTTT
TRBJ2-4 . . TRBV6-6 CASSSRGRGIQYF TGTGCCAGCAGTTCCCGGGGTAGGGGCATTCAGTACTTC
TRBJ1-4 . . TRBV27 CASSPRVGSTKEKLFF TGTGCCAGCAGTCCAAGAGTCGGGTCTACTAAGGAAAAACTGTTTTTT
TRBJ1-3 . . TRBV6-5 CASSYSGAGNTIYF TGTGCCAGCAGTTATTCGGGAGCTGGAAACACCATATATTTT
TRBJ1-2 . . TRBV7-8 CASTDPGKTDYGYTF TGTGCCAGCACGGACCCAGGGAAAACGGACTATGGCTACACCTTC
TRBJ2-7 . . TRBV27 CASSPTFSGSTTYEQYF TGTGCCAGCAGCCCAACCTTTTCCGGGTCAACTACCTACGAGCAGTACTTC
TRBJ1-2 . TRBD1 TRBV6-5 CASRTGWYGYTF TGTGCCAGCAGGACAGGGTGGTATGGCTACACCTTC
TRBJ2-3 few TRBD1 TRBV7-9 CASSDDRGGDTQYF TGTGCCAGCAGCGACGACAGGGGAGGAGATACGCAGTATTTT
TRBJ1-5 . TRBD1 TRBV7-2 CASSLGRGQQPQHF TGTGCCAGCAGCTTAGGGAGGGGGCAACAGCCCCAGCATTTT
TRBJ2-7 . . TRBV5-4 CASSLGWGVNEQYF TGTGCCAGCAGCTTGGGTTGGGGAGTGAACGAGCAGTACTTC
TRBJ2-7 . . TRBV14 CASSQERRPTTYEQYF TGTGCCAGCAGCCAAGAGAGACGCCCGACAACCTACGAGCAGTACTTC
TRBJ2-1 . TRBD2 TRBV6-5 CASSSGGGSYNEQFF TGTGCCAGCAGTTCGGGGGGGGGCTCCTACAATGAGCAGTTCTTC
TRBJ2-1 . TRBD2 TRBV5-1 CASSLGLAGLDEQFF TGCGCCAGCAGCTTGGGGCTAGCGGGACTGGATGAGCAGTTCTTC
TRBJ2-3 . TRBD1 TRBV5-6 CASTLRTGASTDTQYF TGTGCCAGCACCCTGAGGACAGGGGCTAGCACAGATACGCAGTATTTT
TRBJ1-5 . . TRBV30 CAWSGLRRQPQHF TGTGCCTGGAGTGGACTACGGAGACAGCCCCAGCATTTT
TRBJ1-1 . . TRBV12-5 CASGLVRPVRVGKNTEAFF TGTGCTAGTGGTTTGGTAAGGCCGGTTCGCGTTGGGAAGAACACTGAAGCTTTCTTT
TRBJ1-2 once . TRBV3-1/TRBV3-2 CASRHDSNYGYTF TGTGCCAGCAGACACGACAGTAACTATGGCTACACCTTC
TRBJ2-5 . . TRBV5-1 CASSLVGETQYF TGCGCCAGCAGCTTGGTGGGGGAGACCCAGTACTTC
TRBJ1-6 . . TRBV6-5 CASNTNRVGLHF TGTGCCAGCAATACGAACAGGGTTGGGCTCCACTTT
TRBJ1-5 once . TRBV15 CATTRWRNQPQHF TGTGCCACCACCCGCTGGCGGAATCAGCCCCAGCATTTT
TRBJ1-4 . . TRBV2 CASREGLNEKLFF TGTGCCAGCAGGGAGGGTCTTAATGAAAAACTGTTTTTT
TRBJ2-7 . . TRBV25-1 CASSRDGPYEQYF TGTGCCAGCAGCCGGGACGGACCCTACGAGCAGTACTTC